This passage covers 27 T cell receptor beta chains from one sample sequenced in a study of a mutant IDH1 vaccine in newly diagnosed glioma. Assay used: immunoSEQ multiplex PCR; TCRdb lists only in-frame clones, some missing. The repertoire holds about 32,000 clones, with around 80% as singletons. No antigen has been identified for these receptors. Time point in this sample: week 35, safety follow-up. Topical imiquimod accompanied each vaccine dose, which consisted of 300 ug of mutant IDH1 20-mer peptide. The material sequenced was PBMCs, taken from a glioma patient whose treatment included an IDH1 peptide vaccine. The receptors were gathered from a woman in her 40s with glioma.

This clone was seen a few times. The V call is TRBV5-4, the J call TRBJ1-5; D unclear. V was cut by 4 bases and J by 3 bases, with 11 bases left in between. Germline values: CDR1 SGHNT, CDR2 YYREEE (reference sequence). The CDR3 covers 14 residues. The CDR3 loop is CASSKDLDNQPQHF. Written as DNA, the CDR3 is TGTGCCAGCAGCAAGGATTTGGACAATCAGCCCCAGCATTTT. Full variable domain (outside the CDR3, taken from reference TRBV5-4 and TRBJ1-5): ETGVTQSPTHLIKTRGQQVTLRCSSQSGHNTVSWYQQALGQGPQFIFQYYREEENGRGNFPPRFSGLQFPNYSSELNVNALELDDSALYLCASSKDLDNQPQHFGDGTRLSIL.

The chain has TRBV30 and TRBJ1-6, with D possibly TRBD1 on 5 matching bases. The length of the CDR3 is 13 residues. Trimming shortened V by 5 bases and J by 8 bases, and 13 bases separated the two germline ends. The germline V gene has CDR1 GTSNPN and CDR2 SVGIG (reference sequence). The DNA of the CDR3 is TGTGCCTGGGCCCTCGGGGGTGATTCACCCCTCCACTTT. Translation: CAWALGGDSPLHF.

V gene TRBV11-2 combines with J gene TRBJ2-2, with D perhaps matching TRBD1 (5 bases). The germline gives CDR1 SGHAT, CDR2 FQNNGV. The ends were cut back, 1 base at V and 3 bases at J, with 9 bases in the middle. The CDR3 contains 15 residues. The CDR3 bases are TGTGCCAGCAGCTTAGTCACAGGATACACCGGGGAGCTGTTTTTT. Translated, it gives CASSLVTGYTGELFF. Using reference TRBV11-2 and TRBJ2-2 for the parts outside the CDR3, the full variable domain is EAGVAQSPRYKIIEKRQSVAFWCNPISGHATLYWYQQILGQGPKLLIQFQNNGVVDDSQLPKDRFSAERLKGVDSTLKIQPAKLEDSAVYLCASSLVTGYTGELFFGEGSRLTVL.

This sequence joins TRBV14 and TRBJ2-1; D is unclear. Germline values: CDR1 SGHDN, CDR2 FVKESK. This CDR3 has 15 residues. V was trimmed by 1 base and J by 3 bases, leaving 10 bases between them. CDR3 bases: TGTGCCAGCAGCCAAGCAACTGGTTTCTACAATGAGCAGTTCTTC. This sequence encodes CASSQATGFYNEQFF.

J is TRBJ1-1 and V is TRBV6-5, with a possible D match to TRBD1 (6 bases). The CDR3 has 15 residues. Germline CDR1 and CDR2: MNHEY and SVGAGI. Trimming removed 4 bases at V and 7 bases at J, with 19 bases between. CDR3 protein: CASSSHREGVFEAFF. As DNA, the CDR3 is TGTGCCAGCAGTTCACACAGGGAGGGGGTATTTGAAGCTTTCTTT.

This clone was seen a handful of times. The V and J genes are TRBV6-1 and TRBJ1-3, with D unresolved. Germline values: CDR1 MNHNS, CDR2 SASEGT. V lost 8 bases and J lost 0, with 8 bases in between. The CDR3 loop spans 13 amino acids. The CDR3 sequence is CASRQPSGNTIYF. As DNA, the CDR3 is TGTGCCAGCCGACAACCCTCTGGAAACACCATATATTTT.

The chain combines TRBV6-6 with TRBJ2-5; D gene uncertain. This CDR3 spans 14 amino acids. Germline loops: CDR1 MNHNY, CDR2 SVGAGI (reference sequence). Trimming took 2 bases from V and 4 from J, leaving 11 bases between them. CDR3 bases: TGTGCCAGCAGTTACAGGGAAGGTGGAGAGACCCAGTACTTC. Encoded protein: CASSYREGGETQYF.

This chain links TRBV14 with TRBJ1-1; tentatively, D is TRBD1 (5 bases). In germline, CDR1 is SGHDN, CDR2 FVKESK. Trimming removed 6 bases from V and 8 bases from J, with 19 bases in between. The CDR3 is made up of 14 amino acids. In DNA form, the CDR3 reads TGTGCCAGCAGGGACGGTTCCTTACGGGGGGAAGCTTTCTTT. This encodes CASRDGSLRGEAFF.

CDR3 amino acids: CASSAVGGTGELFF. CDR3 DNA sequence: TGTGCCAGCAGTGCTGTCGGAGGGACCGGGGAGCTGTTTTTT. This chain connects TRBV6-4 to TRBJ2-2, with D perhaps TRBD2 (6 bases). This CDR3 is 14 amino acids long. Deletions cut 4 bases from V and 5 bases from J, with 11 bases between. CDR1 MRHNA and CDR2 SNTAGT come from the germline V gene.

This clone was picked up a small number of times. The chain joins TRBV9 to TRBJ2-2, with 11 bases identical to TRBD1. CDR1 is SGDLS, CDR2 YYNGEE, per germline. The CDR3 runs to 15 residues. V lost 6 bases to trimming and J lost 5 bases; unmatched junction nucleotides: 6. Written as DNA, the CDR3 is TGTGCCAGCACCCTAGGGACAGGGGGAACCGGGGAGCTGTTTTTT. Its translation: CASTLGTGGTGELFF.

The chain is built from TRBV30 and TRBJ2-2; a possible D gene is TRBD2 (5 bases). V dropped 4 bases and J dropped 11 bases, with 20 bases sitting between them. Germline-derived CDR1 and CDR2 are GTSNPN and SVGIG (reference sequence). The CDR3 is made up of 14 amino acids. The CDR3 bases are TGTGCCTGGATGGGCGGGCAGCAGTGGGGAGAGCTGTTTTTT. Translated: CAWMGGQQWGELFF.

The chain carries TRBV30 and TRBJ1-4, with 12 bases matching TRBD1. Germline V lookup: CDR1 GTSNPN, CDR2 SVGIG (reference sequence). Unmatched junction bases numbered 3, after V lost 0 bases and J lost 7 bases. The CDR3 covers 15 residues. The CDR3 DNA reads as TGTGCCTGGAGTGTACAGGGACAGGGGGCTGAAAAACTGTTTTTT. Residues: CAWSVQGQGAEKLFF.

This chain joins TRBV2 and TRBJ2-3, with 9 bases matching TRBD2. This CDR3 contains 17 residues. Germline V gives CDR1 SNHLY, CDR2 FYNNEI. The trim removed 6 bases at V and 2 bases at J, leaving 12 bases unmatched. CDR3 in DNA: TGTGCCAGCAGGGGCCCGGGGACTAGCTCTCCCACAGATACGCAGTATTTT. Its translation is CASRGPGTSSPTDTQYF.

This clone was seen a handful of times. The gene calls are TRBV6-1 and TRBJ1-4, with unresolved D. V dropped 6 bases and J dropped 8 bases, with 16 bases sitting between them. CDR1 MNHNS and CDR2 SASEGT come from the germline V gene. CDR3 length: 14 residues. The CDR3 loop is CASRRPAGGEKLFF. The DNA of the CDR3 is TGTGCCAGCAGACGACCCGCGGGAGGGGAAAAACTGTTTTTT.

The V call is TRBV10-3, the J call TRBJ1-1; D possibly corresponds to TRBD1 (5 bases). V lost 2 bases and J lost 5, with 12 bases in between. The CDR3 has 14 residues. Germline CDR1 and CDR2: ENHRY and SYGVKD. This CDR3 reads CAISEESGGTEAFF. CDR3 nucleotide sequence: TGTGCCATCAGTGAGGAGTCGGGGGGAACTGAAGCTTTCTTT.

The count of this clone is one. The V gene is TRBV27, the J gene TRBJ1-1; D remains unclear. The V gene lost 3 bases and the J gene lost 9 bases, with 14 bases spanning the gap. The CDR3 is 13 amino acids. Germline loops: CDR1 MNHEY, CDR2 SMNVEV (reference sequence). CDR3 nucleotides: TGTGCCAGCAGTTTGGGATTCCAAAGGCAAGCTTTCTTT. Translation gives CASSLGFQRQAFF.

The chain combines TRBV13 with TRBJ1-4; TRBD1 matches 7 bases. Unmatched junction bases numbered 7, after V lost 0 bases and J lost 6 bases. This CDR3 region has 16 residues. Germline loops: CDR1 PRHDT, CDR2 FYEKMQ (reference sequence). CDR3 region: CASSLGMTGNDEKLFF. CDR3 nucleotide sequence: TGTGCCAGCAGCTTAGGGATGACAGGGAACGATGAAAAACTGTTTTTT.

V is TRBV19 and J is TRBJ1-2; possible D gene TRBD1, 5 bases. This CDR3 is built from 13 residues. Trimming took off 5 bases at V and 8 bases at J, with 15 bases between the two ends. CDR1 and CDR2 from the germline V gene are LNHDA and SQIVND (reference sequence). The DNA for the CDR3 is TGTGCCAGTAGTCTACGGGACTCCCGGGGCTACACCTTC. Amino acid sequence: CASSLRDSRGYTF.

This clone showed up just once. The chain recombines TRBV29-1 with TRBJ2-5; the D gene is possibly TRBD2 (5 bases). CDR1 is SQVTM, CDR2 ANQGSEA, per germline. Trimming removed 8 bases from V and 0 bases from J, with 10 bases in between. This CDR3 has 12 amino acids. The CDR3 region has the DNA TGCAGCTTCGGCGGGTACCAAGAGACCCAGTACTTC. Its protein product is CSFGGYQETQYF.

The chain employs TRBV7-2 and TRBJ1-6; no reliable D call. Germline V gives CDR1 SGHTA, CDR2 FQGNSA. The length of the CDR3 is 12 residues. With 4 bases removed from V and 11 bases from J, the gap between germline ends came to 9 bases. The CDR3 coding sequence is TGTGCCAGCAGCTCAACTCTGGCACCCCTCCACTTT. It is translated as CASSSTLAPLHF. Drawing the rest from reference TRBV7-2 and TRBJ1-6, the complete variable domain is GAGVSQSPSNKVTEKGKDVELRCDPISGHTALYWYRQSLGQGLEFLIYFQGNSAPDKSGLPSDRFSAERTGGSVSTLTIQRTQQEDSAVYLCASSSTLAPLHFGNGTRLTVT.

This CDR3 reads CASSQGQGSGQPQHF. In DNA, the CDR3 is TGCGCCAGCAGCCAAGGTCAGGGATCGGGTCAGCCCCAGCATTTT. This rearrangement joins TRBV4-3 to TRBJ1-5; possibly TRBD1 for D (5 bases). This CDR3 region has 15 residues. Germline V gives CDR1 LGHNA, CDR2 YSLEER. Trimming left V 1 base short and J 6 bases short, with 13 bases between.

A word on this clone: A junction end diverges from the germline sequence, so it may reflect a read error. The chain joins TRBV7-7 to TRBJ2-3; D ambiguous. CDR3 length equals 13 residues. The germline V gene encodes CDR1 SSHAT and CDR2 FNYEAQ (reference sequence). CDR3 DNA sequence: TGTGCTAGCAGCCAGAGAGGTACAGATACGCAGTATTTT. It codes for CASSQRGTDTQYF.

This chain uses TRBV10-1 with TRBJ1-4; D remains unclear. Germline V gene lookup returns CDR1 WNHNN and CDR2 SYGVQD (reference sequence). This CDR3 has 15 amino acids. With 3 bases removed from V and 7 bases from J, the gap between germline ends came to 15 bases. Here the CDR3 reads CASSERAPGCEKLFF. Written as DNA, the CDR3 is TGCGCCAGCAGTGAACGAGCTCCCGGCTGTGAAAAACTGTTTTTT.

J is TRBJ2-7 and V is TRBV29-1; 8 bases are shared with TRBD2. CDR1 and CDR2 from the germline V gene are SQVTM and ANQGSEA. The V and J ends lost 7 bases and 6 bases, in that order; junction bases with no gene match: 8. The CDR3 runs 12 residues. CDR3 residues: CSARGGNLEQYF. In nucleotides, the CDR3 is TGCAGCGCCCGGGGGGGTAATCTCGAGCAGTACTTC.

The chain uses TRBV25-1 and TRBJ2-3; TRBD2 matches 8 bases. Germline assignment: CDR1 MGHDK and CDR2 SYGVNS. Trimming cost V 2 bases and J 1 base; bases outside gene matches: 5. This CDR3 has 16 residues. CDR3 nucleotides: TGTGCCAGCAGTGAAGGCGGGGGGCCTGGCACAGATACGCAGTATTTT. Residues: CASSEGGGPGTDTQYF.

The gene calls are TRBV7-2 and TRBJ2-5; 8 bases line up with TRBD2. Germline V lookup: CDR1 SGHTA, CDR2 FQGNSA. V shed 5 bases, J shed 4 bases, and the junction held 6 bases outside the gene matches. The CDR3 is 14 amino acids. CDR3 region: CASSDTSGLETQYF. Written as DNA, the CDR3 is TGTGCCAGCAGCGATACTAGCGGACTAGAGACCCAGTACTTC.

To note about this clone: Mismatch with germline at one junction end may stem from a read error. This chain uses TRBV7-7 with TRBJ2-7, with D maybe TRBD2 (5 bases). This CDR3 comprises 14 residues. The germline CDR1 and CDR2 sequences are SSHAT and FNYEAQ (reference sequence). In DNA form, the CDR3 reads TGTGCTAGCAGTCAAAGGGAGAGCTCCTACGAGCAGTACTTC. Its protein is CASSQRESSYEQYF.